The 19 T cell receptor beta chains below were found in one sample sequenced in a study of metastatic and nonmetastatic thyroid tumors. Patients had received no treatment of any kind before thyroid surgery. TCRdb re-called the PCR reads with MiXCR. Of about 19,000 clones in the sample, approximately 16% were seen once. The sequencing input was blood. The receptor source for this set is a male donor with papillary thyroid cancer or a benign thyroid nodule (not recorded which). Some clones in this sample may be carry-over from other donors' samples.

This clone was picked up many times. This sample also contains other DNA sequences that code for the same CDR3. This sequence joins TRBV24-1 and TRBJ1-5, with unresolved D. This CDR3 is 15 amino acids long. The V end was cut by 4 bases, the J end by 0 bases, with 9 bases between. Germline assignment: CDR1 KGHDR and CDR2 SFDVKD. The CDR3 region has the DNA TGTGCCACCAGTGACCCGGACGGTAGCAATCAGCCCCAGCATTTT. The encoded protein is CATSDPDGSNQPQHF.

This clone was observed a handful of times. This rearrangement joins TRBV3-1 to TRBJ1-1, with D unresolved. CDR1 LGHDT and CDR2 YNNKEL come from the germline V gene (reference sequence). CDR3 length: 15 residues. Trimming took off 4 bases at V and 2 bases at J, with 14 bases between the two ends. The CDR3 sequence: CASSPFLNGNTEAFF. Here the CDR3 DNA reads TGTGCCAGCAGCCCCTTCTTAAACGGAAACACTGAAGCTTTCTTT. Full variable domain (rest looked up from reference TRBV3-1 and TRBJ1-1): DTAVSQTPKYLVTQMGNDKSIKCEQNLGHDTMYWYKQDSKKFLKIMFSYNNKELIINETVPNRFSPKSPDKAHLNLHINSLELGDSAVYFCASSPFLNGNTEAFFGQGTRLTVV.

In its sample, this clone is medium-sized. The chain carries TRBV4-2 and TRBJ2-7; D gene uncertain. The germline V gene has CDR1 LGHNA and CDR2 YNFKEQ. This CDR3 contains 17 residues. V lost 1 base to trimming and J lost 3 bases, with 19 bases between them. DNA of the CDR3: TGTGCCAGCAGCCAAGTAGAAATGGTCGGATCAAACTACGAGCAGTACTTC. Protein sequence: CASSQVEMVGSNYEQYF.

This clone was seen many times. The J gene is TRBJ2-4, the V gene TRBV5-6, with TRBD2 matching over 10 bases. J was trimmed by 0 bases and V by 1 base; bases with no gene match: 4. The CDR3 contains 17 residues. Looked up from germline, CDR1 is SGHDT and CDR2 is YYEEEE. The CDR3 DNA reads TGTGCCAGCAGCTTGCTCCTAGCGGGGGTAGCCAAAAACATTCAGTACTTC. Translating it yields CASSLLLAGVAKNIQYF.

This clone was seen ten or more times. The chain links TRBV9 to TRBJ2-1; TRBD2 agrees at 7 bases. With V trimmed by 2 bases and J by 4 bases, 6 bases remained unmatched. Germline CDR1 is SGDLS and CDR2 is YYNGEE. This CDR3 comprises 15 residues. The CDR3 DNA reads TGTGCCAGCAGCGTTAGTGGGGGGGATTACAATGAGCAGTTCTTC. It codes for CASSVSGGDYNEQFF.

This clone was found many times. V and J are TRBV28 and TRBJ1-2; D is possibly TRBD1 (6 bases). Germline V gene data show CDR1 as MDHEN and CDR2 as SYDVKM. V was cut by 7 bases and J by 4 bases, with 16 bases left in between. The CDR3 consists of 14 residues. The CDR3 nucleotides read TGTGCCAGCACCAGGGACACCGCGATCTATGGCTACACCTTC. It encodes CASTRDTAIYGYTF.

V and J are TRBV19 and TRBJ1-3; the D gene is possibly TRBD1 (5 bases). V was cut by 2 bases and J by 7 bases, with 15 bases left in between. The CDR3 totals 15 residues. The germline gives CDR1 LNHDA, CDR2 SQIVND (reference sequence). This chain's CDR3 is CASSISSSGENTIYF. The CDR3 bases are TGTGCCAGTAGTATATCTAGCTCGGGGGAGAACACCATATATTTT.

This clone rates as medium-sized. The chain links TRBV6-1 to TRBJ1-4; D unclear. The CDR3 contains 17 residues. V shed 5 bases and J shed 0 bases, with 16 bases lying between them. Germline CDR1 and CDR2: MNHNS and SASEGT. CDR3 protein: CASSKNPPTATNEKLFF. DNA of the CDR3: TGTGCCAGCAGTAAAAACCCCCCCACAGCAACTAATGAAAAACTGTTTTTT.

This clone was recorded at least ten times. The CDR3 is CATSPLGTPTYEQYF. The CDR3 nucleotides read TGTGCCACCAGCCCCCTGGGCACTCCCACCTACGAGCAGTACTTC. V usage is TRBV15 and J usage is TRBJ2-7; D unresolved. V shed 5 bases and J shed 2 bases, with 16 bases lying between them. Germline V gene lookup returns CDR1 LNHNV and CDR2 YYDKDF (reference sequence). This CDR3 has 15 residues.

This clone was recorded at least ten times. The CDR3 end shows no conserved phenylalanine or tryptophan, and so a read error is likely. The limits of the CDR3 on the DNA are not certain, so only TCRdb's listed CDR3 is given. This rearrangement joins TRBV12-3 or TRBV12-4 to TRBJ2-1; TRBD2, the D gene given by the table, was not confirmed from the DNA. The CDR3 totals 12 residues, both ends included. CDR3 region: CASSQTGTSGSL.

Ten or more counts support this clone. The chain carries TRBV2 and TRBJ2-5; unclear D gene. Germline lookup yields CDR1 SNHLY and CDR2 FYNNEI. CDR3 length: 13 residues. Trimming removed 4 bases at V and 5 bases at J, with 11 bases between. The CDR3 reads CASSAGVLETQYF. The CDR3 DNA reads TGTGCCAGCAGTGCAGGCGTACTGGAGACCCAGTACTTC.

This clone rates as medium-sized. The chain employs TRBV4-3 and TRBJ2-1; 12 bases line up with TRBD2. The CDR3 consists of 17 residues. The J segment lost 4 bases and the V segment lost 1 base, leaving 5 bases of the junction unmatched. Germline V gives CDR1 LGHNA, CDR2 YSLEER. The CDR3 here is CASSQAASGRVYNEQFF. The CDR3 nucleotides read TGCGCCAGCAGCCAAGCGGCTAGCGGGAGGGTTTACAATGAGCAGTTCTTC.

The chain uses TRBV20-1 and TRBJ2-7, with TRBD2 matching 13 bases. The CDR3 runs 13 residues. Germline lookup yields CDR1 DFQATT and CDR2 SNEGSKA (reference sequence). With 4 bases clipped from V and 7 bases from J, the junction kept 4 bases outside the gene matches. In DNA form, the CDR3 reads TGCAGTGCTAACGGGGGACTAGCGGGAGAGCAGTACTTC. It yields the protein CSANGGLAGEQYF.

This clone showed up many times. DNA of the CDR3: TGCAGCGTTGAACTTGAGCCAACCTACGAGCAGTACTTC. Translated: CSVELEPTYEQYF. V and J are TRBV29-1 and TRBJ2-7, with D hard to call. The CDR3 consists of 13 residues. Trimming stripped 2 bases from V and 2 bases from J, with 10 bases between. Germline lookup yields CDR1 SQVTM and CDR2 ANQGSEA.

This clone was seen at least ten times. This chain uses TRBV20-1 with TRBJ1-1; 7 positions agree with TRBD1. The CDR3 loop spans 14 amino acids. Losses at the gene ends were 2 bases for V and 4 bases for J; bases not matched to a gene: 7. Per germline, CDR1 DFQATT and CDR2 SNEGSKA (reference sequence). CDR3 protein: CSARTGDLGTEAFF. The DNA of the CDR3 is TGCAGTGCTAGAACAGGGGATCTGGGCACTGAAGCTTTCTTT.

This clone was picked up many times. This chain connects TRBV29-1 to TRBJ1-2; D may be TRBD1 (5 bases). The germline CDR1 and CDR2 sequences are SQVTM and ANQGSEA. Trimming stripped 4 bases from V and 2 bases from J, with 14 bases between. CDR3 length: 14 amino acids. This chain's CDR3 is CSVGVTGLNYGYTF. CDR3 coding DNA: TGCAGCGTTGGGGTCACAGGCCTGAACTATGGCTACACCTTC.

The J gene is TRBJ1-1, the V gene TRBV19; TRBD1 matches 10 bases. The CDR3 loop spans 15 amino acids. Germline V lookup: CDR1 LNHDA, CDR2 SQIVND (reference sequence). V trimming: 11 bases; J trimming: 6 bases; junction bases outside the gene matches: 15. CDR3 sequence reads: CAARKTGGATSEAFF. In DNA, the CDR3 is TGTGCCGCCAGAAAGACAGGGGGCGCGACGTCTGAAGCTTTCTTT.

Ten or more counts support this clone. V gene TRBV6-2 or TRBV6-3 combines with J gene TRBJ1-5; D is undetermined. Trimming pared 2 bases from V and 0 bases from J, leaving 2 bases between. CDR3 length: 13 amino acids. Per germline, CDR1 MNHEY and CDR2 SVGEGT. The CDR3 DNA reads TGTGCCAGCAGTTACCGTAGCAATCAGCCCCAGCATTTT. It specifies CASSYRSNQPQHF.

There are many counts of this clone. The V call is TRBV12-3 or TRBV12-4, the J call TRBJ1-4; D gene unclear. Trimming took off 6 bases at V and 5 bases at J, with 13 bases between the two ends. There are 14 residues in the CDR3. As DNA, the CDR3 is TGTGCCAGCAGGCCGGAGAGGCTCAATGAAAAACTGTTTTTT. Translation gives CASRPERLNEKLFF.